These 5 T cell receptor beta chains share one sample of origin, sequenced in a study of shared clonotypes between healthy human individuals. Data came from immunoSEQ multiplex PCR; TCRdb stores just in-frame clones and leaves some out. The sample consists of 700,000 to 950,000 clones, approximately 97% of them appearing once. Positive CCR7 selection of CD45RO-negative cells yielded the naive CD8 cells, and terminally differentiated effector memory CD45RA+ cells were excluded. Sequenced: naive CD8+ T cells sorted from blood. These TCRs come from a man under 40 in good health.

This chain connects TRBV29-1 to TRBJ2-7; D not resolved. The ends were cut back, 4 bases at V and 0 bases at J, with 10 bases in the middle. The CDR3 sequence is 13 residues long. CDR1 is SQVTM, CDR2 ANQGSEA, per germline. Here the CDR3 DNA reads TGCAGCGTTGTGGCCGCCAGCTCCTACGAGCAGTACTTC. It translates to CSVVAASSYEQYF.

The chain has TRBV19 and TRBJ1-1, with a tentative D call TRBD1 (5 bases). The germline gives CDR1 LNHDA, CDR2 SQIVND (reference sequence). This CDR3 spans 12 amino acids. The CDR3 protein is CGSGGGSTEAFF. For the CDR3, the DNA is TGTGGTTCGGGTGGGGGGTCCACTGAAGCTTTCTTT.

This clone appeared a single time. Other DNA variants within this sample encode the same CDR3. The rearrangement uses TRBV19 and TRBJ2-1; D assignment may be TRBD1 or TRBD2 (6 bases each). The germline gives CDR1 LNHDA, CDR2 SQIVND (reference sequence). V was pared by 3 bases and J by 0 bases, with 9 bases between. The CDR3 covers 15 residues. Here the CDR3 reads CASSMGGSSYNEQFF. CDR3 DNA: TGTGCCAGTAGTATGGGGGGCAGCTCCTACAATGAGCAGTTCTTC. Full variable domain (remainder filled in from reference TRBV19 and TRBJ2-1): DGGITQSPKYLFRKEGQNVTLSCEQNLNHDAMYWYRQDPGQGLRLIYYSQIVNDFQKGDIAEGYSVSREKKESFPLTVTSAQKNPTAFYLCASSMGGSSYNEQFFGPGTRLTVL.

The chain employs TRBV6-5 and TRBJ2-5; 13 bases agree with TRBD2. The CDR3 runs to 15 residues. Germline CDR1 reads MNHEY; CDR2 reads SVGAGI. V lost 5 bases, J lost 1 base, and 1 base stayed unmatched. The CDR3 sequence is CASSGTSGVQETQYF. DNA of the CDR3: TGTGCCAGCAGTGGGACTAGCGGGGTCCAAGAGACCCAGTACTTC.

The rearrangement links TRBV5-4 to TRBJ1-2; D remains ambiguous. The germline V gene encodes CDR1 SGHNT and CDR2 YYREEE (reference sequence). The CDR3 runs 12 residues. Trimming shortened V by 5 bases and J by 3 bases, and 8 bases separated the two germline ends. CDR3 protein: CASRGLDYGYTF. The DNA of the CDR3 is TGTGCCAGCAGGGGGTTGGACTATGGCTACACCTTC.